The 23 T cell receptor beta chains below all came from one sample that was sequenced in a study of neoadjuvant anti-PD-1 for oral cavity cancer. Data came from immunoSEQ multiplex PCR; TCRdb stores just in-frame clones and leaves some out. The sample lists 20,000 to 25,000 clones, less than 35% occurring once. The time point is: after neoadjuvant nivolumab, at surgical resection. The sample in question was tumor tissue, obtained after nivolumab (anti-PD-1) treatment. All receptors derive from a person between 40 and 85 years old with oral cavity squamous cell carcinoma.

A few counts support this clone. This chain connects TRBV5-1 to TRBJ2-7, with unresolved D. Germline loops: CDR1 SGHRS, CDR2 YFSETQ. The CDR3 is 13 residues long. Trimming cost V 0 bases and J 2 bases, with 6 bases left between them. The CDR3 loop reads CASSLEGTYEQYF. CDR3 coding DNA: TGCGCCAGCAGCTTGGAAGGAACCTACGAGCAGTACTTC.

This clone was seen many times. This rearrangement joins TRBV28 to TRBJ2-2, with D perhaps TRBD2 (6 bases). CDR1 is MDHEN, CDR2 SYDVKM, per germline. V dropped 3 bases and J dropped 4 bases, with 9 bases sitting between them. CDR3 length: 14 residues. CDR3 protein: CASSFGGFTGELFF. CDR3 bases: TGTGCCAGCAGTTTTGGGGGGTTCACCGGGGAGCTGTTTTTT.

This clone came up a few times. The chain joins TRBV6-4 to TRBJ2-1, with 9 bases identical to TRBD1. J lost 6 bases, V lost 0 bases, and 3 bases had no gene match. The CDR3 is made up of 15 amino acids. CDR1 MRHNA and CDR2 SNTAGT come from the germline V gene. The CDR3 DNA reads as TGTGCCAGCAGTGACTCGACAGGGGGGCCCAATGAGCAGTTCTTC. Translated, it gives CASSDSTGGPNEQFF.

The gene calls are TRBV30 and TRBJ1-1; D is perhaps TRBD1 (5 bases). There are 16 residues in the CDR3. Trimming removed 3 bases from V and 4 bases from J, with 21 bases in between. The V gene's germline CDR1 is GTSNPN and CDR2 SVGIG (reference sequence). The CDR3 reads CAWRPTVAGPRTEAFF. CDR3 in DNA: TGTGCCTGGAGACCCACAGTCGCAGGGCCGCGCACTGAAGCTTTCTTT.

This clone was recorded once. This chain connects TRBV28 to TRBJ2-1; D gene uncertain. In germline, CDR1 is MDHEN, CDR2 SYDVKM. The CDR3 is made up of 16 amino acids. With 5 bases removed from V and 0 bases from J, the gap between germline ends came to 14 bases. The CDR3 region has the DNA TGTGCCAGCAGTCCCAACTTCCTTGGCTCCTACAATGAGCAGTTCTTC. Residues: CASSPNFLGSYNEQFF. Looking up the rest from reference TRBV28 and TRBJ2-1 gives the full variable domain: DVKVTQSSRYLVKRTGEKVFLECVQDMDHENMFWYRQDPGLGLRLIYFSYDVKMKEKGDIPEGYSVSREKKERFSLILESASTNQTSMYLCASSPNFLGSYNEQFFGPGTRLTVL.

This chain uses TRBV5-1 with TRBJ2-7; D possibly corresponds to TRBD1 (5 bases). Trimming cost V 0 bases and J 0 bases, with 22 bases left between them. This CDR3 is built from 19 residues. Per the germline V gene, CDR1 is SGHRS and CDR2 is YFSETQ. For the CDR3, the DNA is TGCGCCAGCAGCTTGGGGGCCCCGTCATCGACAGTTTACTCCTACGAGCAGTACTTC. Residues: CASSLGAPSSTVYSYEQYF.

The chain recombines TRBV6-4 with TRBJ2-3; 9 bases match TRBD2. V was clipped by 3 bases and J by 4 bases; unmatched bases: 8. Germline V gives CDR1 MRHNA, CDR2 SNTAGT. CDR3 length: 16 residues. CDR3 in DNA: TGTGCCAGCAGTGAATCGGGACTAGCATCTTCAGATACGCAGTATTTT. Translating it yields CASSESGLASSDTQYF.

This clone was detected only a few times. The chain is built from TRBV29-1 and TRBJ2-6, with a weak D call TRBD1 (5 bases). Germline assignment: CDR1 SQVTM and CDR2 ANQGSEA. This CDR3 contains 14 residues. The CDR3 sequence is CAGRDSSGANVLTF. The CDR3 coding sequence is TGCGCCGGACGAGACAGTAGTGGGGCCAACGTCCTGACTTTC.

This clone was detected only a few times. This sequence joins TRBV6-4 and TRBJ1-1; tentative D call: TRBD1 (5 bases). CDR1 MRHNA and CDR2 SNTAGT come from the germline V gene. Trimming cost V 3 bases and J 4 bases, with 12 bases left between them. This CDR3 is 14 amino acids long. The CDR3: CASSESEQGTEAFF. The CDR3 coding sequence is TGTGCCAGCAGTGAGTCGGAGCAGGGCACTGAAGCTTTCTTT.

This chain connects TRBV5-1 to TRBJ2-4; D is ambiguous. Trimming cost V 3 bases and J 4 bases, with 11 bases left between them. The CDR3 runs 14 residues. Germline CDR1 is SGHRS and CDR2 is YFSETQ. As DNA, the CDR3 is TGCGCCAGCAGCTCTCGTCCCGATAAAAACATTCAGTACTTC. It specifies CASSSRPDKNIQYF.

At least ten counts were recorded for this clone. One end of the junction is discordant with germline, which a read error may explain. Other DNA sequences in this specimen translate into the identical CDR3. The J gene is TRBJ2-7, the V gene TRBV4-1, with unresolved D. Germline CDR1 reads MGHRA; CDR2 reads YSYEKL. CDR3 length: 15 amino acids. CDR3 sequence reads: CASSQEYADSYEQYF. CDR3 nucleotides: TGTGCCAGCAGCCAAGAGTATGCAGACTCCTACGAGCAGTACTTC.

In this sample, this clone is medium-sized (0.01 to 0.1%). The rearrangement joins TRBV27 to TRBJ1-1; TRBD1 is a possible D gene (5 bases). CDR3 length: 13 amino acids. Trimming cost V 9 bases and J 5 bases, with 16 bases left between them. Germline CDR1 reads MNHEY; CDR2 reads SMNVEV (reference sequence). In DNA form, the CDR3 reads TGTGCCAGTGGGGAAGGGGCATGGACTGAAGCTTTCTTT. It yields the protein CASGEGAWTEAFF.

The sample holds a few counts of this clone. This sequence joins TRBV6-5 and TRBJ1-1; D may be TRBD1 (5 bases). Germline-derived CDR1 and CDR2 are MNHEY and SVGAGI. V dropped 7 bases and J dropped 1 base, with 16 bases sitting between them. The CDR3 runs 15 residues. CDR3 DNA: TGTGCCAGCACCCGATCCCCCACAGGGAACACTGAAGCTTTCTTT. Protein product: CASTRSPTGNTEAFF.

This clone came up a few times. The V call is TRBV6-1, the J call TRBJ2-1; 7 bases are a match to TRBD1. CDR1 is MNHNS and CDR2 is SASEGT in the germline V gene. With 6 bases clipped from V and 5 bases from J, the junction kept 4 bases outside the gene matches. This CDR3 spans 13 amino acids. CDR3 sequence: CASRRDRNNEQFF. In nucleotides, the CDR3 is TGTGCCAGCAGGAGGGACAGAAACAATGAGCAGTTCTTC.

This clone was seen a few times. The chain has TRBV5-4 and TRBJ2-5; maybe TRBD1 (6 bases). The CDR3 has 15 amino acids. Germline V CDR1 and CDR2: SGHNT, YYREEE (reference sequence). Trimming pared 3 bases from V and 1 base from J, leaving 13 bases between. This CDR3 reads CASSYHPDSQETQYF. The CDR3, as DNA: TGTGCCAGCAGCTACCATCCGGACAGCCAAGAGACCCAGTACTTC.

By share, this clone counts as medium-sized. The chain couples TRBV27 to TRBJ2-7; D unclear. Between the trimmed V and J ends, which lost 6 bases and 6 bases, there was a span of 18 bases. The CDR3 runs to 14 residues. The germline V gene encodes CDR1 MNHEY and CDR2 SMNVEV (reference sequence). The chain's CDR3 is CASSPWTAPAEQYF. CDR3 DNA sequence: TGTGCCAGCAGCCCCTGGACGGCCCCCGCCGAGCAGTACTTC.

This clone was seen a few times. The V call is TRBV4-1, the J call TRBJ1-1; D may be TRBD1 (6 bases). There are 15 residues in the CDR3. V was pared by 5 bases and J by 4 bases, with 17 bases between. Germline values: CDR1 MGHRA, CDR2 YSYEKL. The CDR3 region is CASSYRLQGGTEAFF. In DNA form, the CDR3 reads TGCGCCAGCAGCTATAGGTTACAGGGCGGCACTGAAGCTTTCTTT.

The chain uses TRBV9 and TRBJ1-1; perhaps TRBD1 as D (5 bases). Trimming left V 1 base short and J 1 base short, with 11 bases between. Germline V lookup: CDR1 SGDLS, CDR2 YYNGEE. This CDR3 region has 15 residues. CDR3 sequence: CASSVSWGQNTEAFF. The CDR3 nucleotides are TGTGCCAGCAGCGTAAGTTGGGGCCAGAACACTGAAGCTTTCTTT.

The genes are TRBV7-8 and TRBJ2-1; 9 bases agree with TRBD2. This CDR3 is built from 17 residues. Looked up from germline, CDR1 is SGHVS and CDR2 is FQNEAQ. The ends lost 4 bases at V and 7 bases at J; junction bases unmatched: 14. The CDR3 here is CASSSSVNSGGQNEQFF. CDR3 DNA: TGTGCCAGCAGCTCCTCCGTCAACAGCGGGGGGCAAAATGAGCAGTTCTTC.

In its sample, this clone was seen many times. This rearrangement joins TRBV13 to TRBJ2-1; D is ambiguous. The CDR3 is 14 residues long. CDR1 is PRHDT, CDR2 FYEKMQ, per germline (reference sequence). Trimming stripped 6 bases from V and 0 bases from J, with 9 bases between. CDR3 nucleotides: TGTGCCAGCAGTGAGATGAGCTCCTACAATGAGCAGTTCTTC. Encoded protein: CASSEMSSYNEQFF. Complete variable domain (other parts from reference TRBV13 and TRBJ2-1): AAGVIQSPRHLIKEKRETATLKCYPIPRHDTVYWYQQGPGQDPQFLISFYEKMQSDKGSIPDRFSAQQFSDYHSELNMSSLELGDSALYFCASSEMSSYNEQFFGPGTRLTVL.

In its sample, this clone was seen once. V usage is TRBV9 and J usage is TRBJ2-3, with unresolved D. The CDR3 contains 15 residues. From germline, CDR1 is SGDLS and CDR2 YYNGEE. The V gene lost 1 base and the J gene lost 0 bases, with 9 bases spanning the gap. The CDR3 loop is CASSVRSTSTDTQYF. The DNA of the CDR3 is TGTGCCAGCAGCGTAAGGAGCACTAGCACAGATACGCAGTATTTT.

Relative to its sample, this clone is medium-sized. This chain links TRBV4-1 with TRBJ2-1; TRBD2 agrees at 9 bases. From germline, CDR1 is MGHRA and CDR2 YSYEKL. Germline trimming cut 2 bases from V and 7 bases from J; bases unmatched to any gene: 9. The CDR3 has 16 amino acids. The CDR3 DNA reads as TGCGCCAGCAGCCAATTGGGCGGGGGGGCCAGGAATGAGCAGTTCTTC. This encodes CASSQLGGGARNEQFF.

This chain uses TRBV28 with TRBJ2-2, with a tentative D call TRBD2 (5 bases). The germline V and J ends were trimmed by 5 bases and 2 bases, with 9 bases remaining between them. The CDR3 extends over 14 amino acids. From germline, CDR1 is MDHEN and CDR2 SYDVKM. CDR3 protein: CASSGGSNTGELFF. The CDR3 DNA reads as TGTGCCAGCAGTGGTGGGAGTAACACCGGGGAGCTGTTTTTT. Full variable domain (rest looked up from reference TRBV28 and TRBJ2-2): DVKVTQSSRYLVKRTGEKVFLECVQDMDHENMFWYRQDPGLGLRLIYFSYDVKMKEKGDIPEGYSVSREKKERFSLILESASTNQTSMYLCASSGGSNTGELFFGEGSRLTVL.